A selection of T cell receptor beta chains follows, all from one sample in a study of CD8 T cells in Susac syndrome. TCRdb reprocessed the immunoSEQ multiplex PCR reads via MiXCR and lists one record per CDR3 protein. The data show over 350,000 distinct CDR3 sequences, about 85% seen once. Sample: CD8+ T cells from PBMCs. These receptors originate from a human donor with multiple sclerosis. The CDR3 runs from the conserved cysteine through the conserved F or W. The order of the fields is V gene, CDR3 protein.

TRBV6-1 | CASSAYTGGMPEAFF
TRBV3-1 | CASSLDRFAYEQYF
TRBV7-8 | CASSLASGGTYNEQFF
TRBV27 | CASSLAEGLETQYF
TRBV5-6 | CASSLNPGQGAEAFF
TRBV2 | CASSETLAGGQSEQFF
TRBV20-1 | CSARDNQVAGEKLFF
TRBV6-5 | CASSYVREETQYF
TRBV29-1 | CSVEEGTTSSYEQYF
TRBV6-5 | CASSWTGGDTEAFF
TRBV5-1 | CASSLQDSMNTEAFF
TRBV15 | CATSNRDFIYTDTQYF
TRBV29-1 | CSVEGGSQQETQYF
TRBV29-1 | CSVRGLDSEAFF
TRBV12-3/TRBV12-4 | CASTAGYNQPQHF
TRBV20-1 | CSARDVGTGGYEQYF
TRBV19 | CASSRYSGTDNQPQHF
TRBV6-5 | CASSYGSLNEKLFF
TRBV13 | CASSFGGANEQYF
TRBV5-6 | CASSNIQAPRETQYF
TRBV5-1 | CASSLKRGHMNTEAFF
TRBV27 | CASSSRDLLETQYF
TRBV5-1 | CASRSDGNTEAFF
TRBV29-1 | CSVELVERNEQFF
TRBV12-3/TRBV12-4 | CASSSQTGGIYEQYF
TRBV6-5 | CASSSTGDTEAFF
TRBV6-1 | CASSVPPVEAFF
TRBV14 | CASSQEWGAGSYEQYF
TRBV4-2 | CASSRGVPGTDTQYF
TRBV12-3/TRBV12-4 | CASSLVRGAGTEAFF
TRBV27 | CASSLQGGNEQFF
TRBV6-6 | CASSYIKTSATETQYF
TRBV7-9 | CASSLIASSEQFF
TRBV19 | CASSIVNEQFF
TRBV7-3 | CASRVEGGHPGRGNEQFF
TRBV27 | CASSRGQRQETQYF
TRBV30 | CAWSNQGYEQYF
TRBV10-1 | CASSDSASYEQYF
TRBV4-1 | CASSQGGEYSNQPQHF
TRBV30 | CAWRRGAGGDYTF
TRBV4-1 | CASSQGRRGASGANVLTF
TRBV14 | CASSQGGSSGETQYF
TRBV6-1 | CASSPTGLGRYQPQHF
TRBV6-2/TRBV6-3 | CASSYGPYEQYF
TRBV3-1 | CASSQDYGGAAYNEQFF
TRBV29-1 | CSVPTPGRDTGELFF
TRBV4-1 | CASSPRQVLGTDTQYF
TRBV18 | CASSPWTNSYEQYF